Sequencing of this TCR beta chain was carried out in a study of T cell repertoires in cytomegalovirus infection (dated by TCRdb to between 2017 and 2020). Some background on the complete study: Alongside well-studied HLA-B-restricted epitopes, the peptide stimulations were aimed at recently identified HLA-C-restricted CMV epitopes, whose presentation resists viral immunomodulation. Donor HLA type was relevant to the analysis, because carriage of CMV infection together with the matching HLA type was indicated by public TCR beta signatures.

Cut back by 1 base and 8 bases, the V and J ends lie 15 bases apart. The CDR3 spans 15 residues, from the cysteine through the phenylalanine. Left in the record is the CDR3 DNA by itself, 45 bases read in frame from the first base. The germline V gene sets CDR1 to SGHTA and CDR2 to FQGNSA. Instrument used: Illumina HiSeq 1500. TCRdb cleaned the public reads at Q25 with fastp, built clones with MiXCR and kept in-frame beta chains. Duplicate CDR3 protein sequences are folded into a single record with the most common DNA and genes. The sample table shows 62,000 or so distinct CDR3 sequences, and around 20% are seen once. Around 70% of the sample lies in the top ten. Regarding this clonotype: What this receptor recognizes is not known. Qualities for individual bases were not recorded, and no much larger clone is one base off.

The paper as a whole reports these results and caveats: The ex vivo response was dominated by HLA-C-restricted CMV-specific TCR beta clonotypes, which also provided the single most frequent clonotype in two of eight donors. In both this cohort and an independent roughly 350-donor cohort, the cumulative frequency of public TCR beta family members distinguished carriers of CMV infection plus the relevant HLA type.

The treatment or condition label, as the study defines it: in vitro stimulation with specific CMV peptide epitopes to enrich CMV-specific T cells. This chain is built from TRBV7-2 and TRBJ1-5; the D gene is perhaps TRBD1, from 6 matching bases. Sequenced material: CD8+ T cells from cultured PBMCs, taken from culture after CMV antigen stimulation. This sequence was found in a human donor in good health (CMV status not recorded). Some clones in this sample may be carry-over from other donors' samples. The nucleotide sequence is given as TGTGCCAGCAGCTTAGGTTACAGGGAGATAGAGCCCCAGCATTTT. It encodes CASSLGYREIEPQHF.